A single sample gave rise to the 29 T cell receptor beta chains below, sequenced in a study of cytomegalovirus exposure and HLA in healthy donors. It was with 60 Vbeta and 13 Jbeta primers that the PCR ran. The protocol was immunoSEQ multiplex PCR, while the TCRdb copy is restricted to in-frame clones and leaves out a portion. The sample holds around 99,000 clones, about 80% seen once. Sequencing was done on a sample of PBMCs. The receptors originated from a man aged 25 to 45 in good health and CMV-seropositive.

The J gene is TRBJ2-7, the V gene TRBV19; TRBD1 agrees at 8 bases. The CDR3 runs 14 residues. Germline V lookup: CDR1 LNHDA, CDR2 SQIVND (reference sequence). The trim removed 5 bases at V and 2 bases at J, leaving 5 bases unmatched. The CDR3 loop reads CASSGWTGPYEQYF. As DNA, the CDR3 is TGTGCCAGTAGTGGGTGGACAGGGCCCTACGAGCAGTACTTC.

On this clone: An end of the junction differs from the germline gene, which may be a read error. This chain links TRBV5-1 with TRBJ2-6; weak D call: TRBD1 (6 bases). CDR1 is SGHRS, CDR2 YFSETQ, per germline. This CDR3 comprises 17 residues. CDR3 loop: CASSTGDTGAGANGLTF. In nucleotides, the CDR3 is TGCGCCAGCAGCACCGGGGACACCGGGGCCGGGGCCAACGGCCTGACTTTC.

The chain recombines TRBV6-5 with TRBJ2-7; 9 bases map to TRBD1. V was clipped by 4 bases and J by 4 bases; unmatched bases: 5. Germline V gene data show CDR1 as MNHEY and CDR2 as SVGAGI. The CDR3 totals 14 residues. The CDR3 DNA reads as TGTGCCAGCAGTTGGGGACAGGGTGGGTACGAGCAGTACTTC. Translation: CASSWGQGGYEQYF.

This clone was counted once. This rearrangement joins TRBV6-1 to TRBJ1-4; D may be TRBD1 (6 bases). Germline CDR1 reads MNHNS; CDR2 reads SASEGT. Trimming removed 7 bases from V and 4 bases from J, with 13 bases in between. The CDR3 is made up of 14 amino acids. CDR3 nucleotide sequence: TGTGCCAGCACCGAAATACAGGGTAATGAAAAACTGTTTTTT. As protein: CASTEIQGNEKLFF.

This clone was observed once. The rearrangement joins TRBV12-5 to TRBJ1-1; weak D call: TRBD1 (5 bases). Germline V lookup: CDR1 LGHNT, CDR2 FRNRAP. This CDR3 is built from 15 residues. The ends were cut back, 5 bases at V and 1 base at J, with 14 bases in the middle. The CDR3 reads CASGARAAGNTEAFF. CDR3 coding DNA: TGTGCTAGTGGTGCCAGGGCGGCTGGGAACACTGAAGCTTTCTTT.

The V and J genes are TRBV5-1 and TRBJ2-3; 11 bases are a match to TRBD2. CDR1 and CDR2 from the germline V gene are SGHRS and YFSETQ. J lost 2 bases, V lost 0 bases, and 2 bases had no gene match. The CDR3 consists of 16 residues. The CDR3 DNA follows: TGCGCCAGCAGCTTGGCTAGCGGGGGGCTCACAGATACGCAGTATTTT. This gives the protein CASSLASGGLTDTQYF. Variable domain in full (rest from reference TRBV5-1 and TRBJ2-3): KAGVTQTPRYLIKTRGQQVTLSCSPISGHRSVSWYQQTPGQGLQFLFEYFSETQRNKGNFPGRFSGRQFSNSRSEMNVSTLELGDSALYLCASSLASGGLTDTQYFGPGTRLTVL.

DNA for the CDR3: TGCGCCAGCAGCCTTACGGGTTCTGAAGCTTTCTTT. It specifies CASSLTGSEAFF. The chain is built from TRBV5-1 and TRBJ1-1, with D uncertain. Trimming stripped 4 bases from V and 6 bases from J, with 10 bases between. Germline-derived CDR1 and CDR2 are SGHRS and YFSETQ. There are 12 residues in the CDR3.

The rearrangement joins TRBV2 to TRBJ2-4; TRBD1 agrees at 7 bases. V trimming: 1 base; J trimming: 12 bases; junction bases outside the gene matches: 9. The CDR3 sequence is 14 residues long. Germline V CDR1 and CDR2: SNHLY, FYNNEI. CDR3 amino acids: CASSEESGGYSQYF. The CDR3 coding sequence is TGTGCCAGCAGTGAAGAATCAGGGGGTTACAGTCAGTACTTC.

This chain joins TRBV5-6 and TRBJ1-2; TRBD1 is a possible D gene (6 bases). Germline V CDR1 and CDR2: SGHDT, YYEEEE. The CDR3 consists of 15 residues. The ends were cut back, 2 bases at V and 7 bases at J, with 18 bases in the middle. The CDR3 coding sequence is TGTGCCAGCAGCTTATCAGGGGTCACCGTGTCTGGCTACACCTTC. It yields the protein CASSLSGVTVSGYTF.

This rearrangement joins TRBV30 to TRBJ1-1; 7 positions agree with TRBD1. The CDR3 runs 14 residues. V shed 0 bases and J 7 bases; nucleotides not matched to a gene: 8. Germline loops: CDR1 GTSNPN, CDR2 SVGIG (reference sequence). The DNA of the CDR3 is TGTGCCTGGAGTGTAGGGGGCTCGGGTTTTGAAGCTTTCTTT. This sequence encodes CAWSVGGSGFEAFF. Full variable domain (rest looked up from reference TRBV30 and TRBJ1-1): SQTIHQWPATLVQPVGSPLSLECTVEGTSNPNLYWYRQAAGRGLQLLFYSVGIGQISSEVPQNLSASRPQDRQFILSSKKLLLSDSGFYLCAWSVGGSGFEAFFGQGTRLTVV.

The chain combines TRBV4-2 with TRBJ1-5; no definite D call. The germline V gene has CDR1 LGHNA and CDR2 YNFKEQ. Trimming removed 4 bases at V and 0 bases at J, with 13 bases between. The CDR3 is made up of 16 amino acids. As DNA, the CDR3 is TGTGCCAGCAGCCTCCAAGCGGGGTATAGCAATCAGCCCCAGCATTTT. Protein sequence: CASSLQAGYSNQPQHF.

The CDR3 region has the DNA TGCGCCAGCAGCCGCGGACAGACTCTTAATAATTCACCCCTCCACTTT. Translating it yields CASSRGQTLNNSPLHF. The rearrangement links TRBV4-1 to TRBJ1-6; D perhaps matches TRBD1 (6 bases). The V end lost 4 bases, the J end lost 5 bases, and 15 bases lay between the germline ends. In germline, CDR1 is MGHRA, CDR2 YSYEKL. CDR3 length equals 16 residues.

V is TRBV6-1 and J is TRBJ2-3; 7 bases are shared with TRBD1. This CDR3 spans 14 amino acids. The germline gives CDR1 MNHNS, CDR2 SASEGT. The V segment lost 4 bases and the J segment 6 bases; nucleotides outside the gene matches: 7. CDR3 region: CASSGSGGRDTQYF. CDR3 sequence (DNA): TGTGCCAGCAGTGGTTCAGGGGGAAGGGATACGCAGTATTTT.

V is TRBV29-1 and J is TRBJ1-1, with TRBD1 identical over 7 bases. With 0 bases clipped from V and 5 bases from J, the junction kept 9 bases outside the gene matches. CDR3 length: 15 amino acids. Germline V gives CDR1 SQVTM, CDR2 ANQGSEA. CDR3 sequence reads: CSVEDHRGPRTEAFF. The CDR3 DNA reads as TGCAGCGTTGAAGATCACAGGGGACCTAGGACTGAAGCTTTCTTT.

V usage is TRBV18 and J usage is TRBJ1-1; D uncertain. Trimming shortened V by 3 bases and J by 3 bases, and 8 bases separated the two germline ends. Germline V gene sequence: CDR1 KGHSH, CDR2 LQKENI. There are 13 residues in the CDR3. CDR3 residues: CASSPQEHTEAFF. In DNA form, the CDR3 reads TGTGCCAGCTCACCCCAGGAACACACTGAAGCTTTCTTT.

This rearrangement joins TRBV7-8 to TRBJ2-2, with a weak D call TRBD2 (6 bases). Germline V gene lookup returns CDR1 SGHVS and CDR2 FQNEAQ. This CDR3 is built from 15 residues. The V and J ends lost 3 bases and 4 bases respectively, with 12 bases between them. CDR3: CASSFRGASTGELFF. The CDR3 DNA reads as TGTGCCAGCAGCTTCCGCGGGGCTTCCACCGGGGAGCTGTTTTTT.

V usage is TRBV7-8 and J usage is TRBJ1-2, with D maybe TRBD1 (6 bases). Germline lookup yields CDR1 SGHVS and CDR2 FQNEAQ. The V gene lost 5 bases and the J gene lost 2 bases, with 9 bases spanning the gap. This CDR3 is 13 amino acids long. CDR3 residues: CASSPDRNYGYTF. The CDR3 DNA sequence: TGTGCCAGCAGCCCCGACAGGAACTATGGCTACACCTTC.

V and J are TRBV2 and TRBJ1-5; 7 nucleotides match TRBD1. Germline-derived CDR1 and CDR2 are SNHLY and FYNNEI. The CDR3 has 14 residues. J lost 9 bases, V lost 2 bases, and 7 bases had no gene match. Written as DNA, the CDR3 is TGTGCCAGCAGTGAACAGGGGGGTTCTTGGCCCCAGCATTTT. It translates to CASSEQGGSWPQHF.

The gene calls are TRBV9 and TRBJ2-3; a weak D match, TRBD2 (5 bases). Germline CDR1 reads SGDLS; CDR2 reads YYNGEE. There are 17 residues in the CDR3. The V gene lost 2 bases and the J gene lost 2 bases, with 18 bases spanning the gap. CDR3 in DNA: TGTGCCAGCAGCGTTGGCCAGGCTCTCGACTACACAGATACGCAGTATTTT. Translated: CASSVGQALDYTDTQYF.

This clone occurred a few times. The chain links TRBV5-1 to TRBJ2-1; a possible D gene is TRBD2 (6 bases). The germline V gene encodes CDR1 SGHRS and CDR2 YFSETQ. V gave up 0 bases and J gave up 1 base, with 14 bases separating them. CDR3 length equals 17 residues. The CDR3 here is CASSLVPAGTSYNEQFF. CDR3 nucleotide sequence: TGCGCCAGCAGCTTGGTCCCAGCGGGTACATCCTACAATGAGCAGTTCTTC.

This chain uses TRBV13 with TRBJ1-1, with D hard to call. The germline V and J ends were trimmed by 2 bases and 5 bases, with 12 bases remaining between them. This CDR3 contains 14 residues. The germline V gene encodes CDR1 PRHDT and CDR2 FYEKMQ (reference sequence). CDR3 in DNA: TGTGCCAGCAGCTTATCAGGCTTTGGGACTGAAGCTTTCTTT. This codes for CASSLSGFGTEAFF. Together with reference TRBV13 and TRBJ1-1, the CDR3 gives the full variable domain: AAGVIQSPRHLIKEKRETATLKCYPIPRHDTVYWYQQGPGQDPQFLISFYEKMQSDKGSIPDRFSAQQFSDYHSELNMSSLELGDSALYFCASSLSGFGTEAFFGQGTRLTVV.

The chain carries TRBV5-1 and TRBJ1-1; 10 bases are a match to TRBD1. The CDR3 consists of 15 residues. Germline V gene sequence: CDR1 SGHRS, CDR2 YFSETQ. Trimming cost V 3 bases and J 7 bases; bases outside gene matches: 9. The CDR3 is CASSSGTGVAGEAFF. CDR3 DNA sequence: TGCGCCAGCAGCTCCGGGACAGGGGTTGCGGGTGAAGCTTTCTTT.

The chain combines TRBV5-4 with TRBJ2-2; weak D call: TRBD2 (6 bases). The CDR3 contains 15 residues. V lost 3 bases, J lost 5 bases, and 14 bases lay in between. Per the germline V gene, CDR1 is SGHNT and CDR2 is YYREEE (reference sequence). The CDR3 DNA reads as TGTGCCAGCAGCTCGGCGGGGCGCGGGACCGGGGAGCTGTTTTTT. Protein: CASSSAGRGTGELFF.

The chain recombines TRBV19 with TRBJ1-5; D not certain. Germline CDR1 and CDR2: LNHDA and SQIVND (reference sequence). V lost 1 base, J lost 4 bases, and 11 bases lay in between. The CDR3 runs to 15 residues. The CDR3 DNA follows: TGTGCCAGTAGTATAGGGACGGCGGGGAATCAGCCCCAGCATTTT. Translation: CASSIGTAGNQPQHF.

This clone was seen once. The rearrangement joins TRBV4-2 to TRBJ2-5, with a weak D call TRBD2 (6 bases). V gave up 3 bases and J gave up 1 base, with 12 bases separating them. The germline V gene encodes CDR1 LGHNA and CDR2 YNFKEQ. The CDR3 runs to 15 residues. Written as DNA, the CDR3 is TGTGCCAGCAGCCAGGGACGGGAGTCCCAAGAGACCCAGTACTTC. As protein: CASSQGRESQETQYF.

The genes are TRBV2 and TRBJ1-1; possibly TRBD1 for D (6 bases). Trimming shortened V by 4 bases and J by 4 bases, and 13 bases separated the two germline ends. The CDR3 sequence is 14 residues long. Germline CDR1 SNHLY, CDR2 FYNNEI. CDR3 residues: CASSVRGGTTEAFF. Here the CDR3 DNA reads TGTGCCAGCAGTGTAAGGGGGGGGACCACTGAAGCTTTCTTT.

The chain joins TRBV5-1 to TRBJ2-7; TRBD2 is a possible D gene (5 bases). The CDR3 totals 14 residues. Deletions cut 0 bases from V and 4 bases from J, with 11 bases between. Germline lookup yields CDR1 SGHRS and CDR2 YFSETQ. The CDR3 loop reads CASSLDEGFYEQYF. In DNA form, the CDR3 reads TGCGCCAGCAGCTTGGATGAGGGATTTTACGAGCAGTACTTC.

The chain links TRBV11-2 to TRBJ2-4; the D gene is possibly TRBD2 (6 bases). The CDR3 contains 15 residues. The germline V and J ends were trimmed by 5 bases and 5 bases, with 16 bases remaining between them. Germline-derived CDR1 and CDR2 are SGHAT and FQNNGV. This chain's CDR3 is CASSRQAGGENIQYF. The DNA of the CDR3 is TGTGCCAGCAGCCGTCAGGCCGGGGGAGAAAACATTCAGTACTTC. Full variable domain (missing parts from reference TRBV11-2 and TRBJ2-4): EAGVAQSPRYKIIEKRQSVAFWCNPISGHATLYWYQQILGQGPKLLIQFQNNGVVDDSQLPKDRFSAERLKGVDSTLKIQPAKLEDSAVYLCASSRQAGGENIQYFGAGTRLSVL.

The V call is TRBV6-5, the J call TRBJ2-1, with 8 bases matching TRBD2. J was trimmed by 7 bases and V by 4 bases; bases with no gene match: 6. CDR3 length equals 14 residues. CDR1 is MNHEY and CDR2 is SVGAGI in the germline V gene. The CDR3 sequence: CASSSTGGPNEQFF. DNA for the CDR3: TGTGCCAGCAGTTCTACGGGGGGGCCGAATGAGCAGTTCTTC.